The next 10 T cell receptor beta chains were all read from a single sample in a study of T cell changes during pregnancy in multiple sclerosis. The repertoire was sequenced with immunoSEQ multiplex PCR; TCRdb's copy has only in-frame clones and lacks some. The sample gives 40,000 to 55,000 clones, 75% to 90% of which show up once; 4.7% is in the top ten. Sequences were derived from peripheral blood, sampled in the second trimester of pregnancy. These receptors were collected from a female donor in good health, enrolled as a control in a pregnancy study.

The V and J genes are TRBV7-9 and TRBJ1-2; 7 bases match TRBD1. CDR1 is SEHNR and CDR2 is FQNEAQ in the germline V gene (reference sequence). The length of the CDR3 is 13 residues. Unmatched junction bases numbered 9, after V lost 5 bases and J lost 9 bases. In DNA, the CDR3 is TGTGCCAGCAGCACAGGGGCAGGGTTTCGCTACACCTTC. It is translated as CASSTGAGFRYTF.

The chain links TRBV20-1 to TRBJ1-1; TRBD1 is a possible D gene (5 bases). Trimming cost V 2 bases and J 8 bases, with 9 bases left between them. CDR1 DFQATT and CDR2 SNEGSKA come from the germline V gene (reference sequence). This CDR3 is built from 11 residues. For the CDR3, the DNA is TGCAGTGCTAGACAGGGTCTCGAAGCTTTCTTT. Translation gives CSARQGLEAFF.

This chain uses TRBV2 with TRBJ2-3; D unclear. CDR1 and CDR2 from the germline V gene are SNHLY and FYNNEI. This CDR3 is built from 17 residues. V lost 0 bases, J lost 0 bases, and 13 bases lay in between. This CDR3 reads CASSEAAEASSTDTQYF. For the CDR3, the DNA is TGTGCCAGCAGTGAAGCCGCCGAAGCATCTAGCACAGATACGCAGTATTTT.

V gene TRBV10-3 combines with J gene TRBJ1-2; 7 bases map to TRBD1. This CDR3 is 10 amino acids long. With V trimmed by 2 bases and J by 14 bases, 2 bases remained unmatched. Germline loops: CDR1 ENHRY, CDR2 SYGVKD. CDR3 loop: CAISETGVTF. CDR3 nucleotides: TGTGCCATCAGTGAGACAGGGGTAACCTTC.

This chain uses TRBV6-5 with TRBJ2-7; 7 nucleotides match TRBD2. The CDR3 runs to 14 residues. Germline V gives CDR1 MNHEY, CDR2 SVGAGI. The trim removed 7 bases at V and 0 bases at J, leaving 6 bases unmatched. DNA for the CDR3: TGTGCCAGCAAGACTAGCTCCAGCTCCTACGAGCAGTACTTC. This sequence encodes CASKTSSSSYEQYF.

The chain links TRBV27 to TRBJ1-1, with a possible D match to TRBD1 (6 bases). Between the trimmed V and J ends, which lost 5 bases and 6 bases, there was a span of 25 bases. The CDR3 is 17 amino acids. Germline loops: CDR1 MNHEY, CDR2 SMNVEV (reference sequence). CDR3 protein: CASSPRGFRVPSPEAFF. CDR3 coding DNA: TGTGCCAGCAGTCCCAGGGGCTTCAGGGTTCCCTCCCCTGAAGCTTTCTTT.

The rearrangement joins TRBV19 to TRBJ2-7; 12 bases map to TRBD1. The CDR3 has 16 amino acids. Looked up from germline, CDR1 is LNHDA and CDR2 is SQIVND (reference sequence). Trimming cost V 5 bases and J 4 bases; bases outside gene matches: 9. CDR3 loop: CASSPLGGQGAYEQYF. In nucleotides, the CDR3 is TGTGCCAGTAGTCCCCTGGGGGGACAGGGGGCTTACGAGCAGTACTTC.

The gene calls are TRBV19 and TRBJ1-6; a weak D match, TRBD1 (5 bases). The V end was cut by 3 bases, the J end by 4 bases, with 7 bases between. CDR1 and CDR2 from the germline V gene are LNHDA and SQIVND (reference sequence). The CDR3 covers 14 residues. The CDR3 DNA reads TGTGCCAGTAGTATGGGGGGGTATAATTCACCCCTCCACTTT. It specifies CASSMGGYNSPLHF. Looking up the rest from reference TRBV19 and TRBJ1-6 gives the full variable domain: DGGITQSPKYLFRKEGQNVTLSCEQNLNHDAMYWYRQDPGQGLRLIYYSQIVNDFQKGDIAEGYSVSREKKESFPLTVTSAQKNPTAFYLCASSMGGYNSPLHFGNGTRLTVT.

This chain joins TRBV19 and TRBJ2-7; TRBD1 agrees at 8 bases. The CDR3 consists of 16 residues. Germline V gene lookup returns CDR1 LNHDA and CDR2 SQIVND (reference sequence). V lost 3 bases and J lost 4; bases outside the gene matches: 11. The CDR3 reads CASSITFGTGGYEQYF. For the CDR3, the DNA is TGTGCCAGTAGTATCACTTTCGGGACAGGAGGGTACGAGCAGTACTTC.

The chain has TRBV27 and TRBJ1-2; no firm D call. Germline V lookup: CDR1 MNHEY, CDR2 SMNVEV (reference sequence). Trimming removed 3 bases at V and 2 bases at J, with 7 bases between. The CDR3 consists of 13 residues. The CDR3 region has the DNA TGTGCCAGCAGTTTTGGGCACAACTATGGCTACACCTTC. Translation gives CASSFGHNYGYTF.